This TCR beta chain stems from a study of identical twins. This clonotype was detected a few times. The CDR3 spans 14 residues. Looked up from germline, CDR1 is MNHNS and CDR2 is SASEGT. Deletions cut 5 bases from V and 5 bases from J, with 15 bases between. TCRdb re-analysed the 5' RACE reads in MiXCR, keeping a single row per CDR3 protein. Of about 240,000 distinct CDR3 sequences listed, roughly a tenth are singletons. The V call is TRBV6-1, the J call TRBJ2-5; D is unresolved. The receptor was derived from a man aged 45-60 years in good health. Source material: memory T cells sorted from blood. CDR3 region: CASSKTQTRETQYF. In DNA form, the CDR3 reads TGTGCCAGCAGTAAGACCCAAACGAGGGAGACCCAGTACTTC.